This T cell receptor beta chain was identified during a study of blood T cells in healthy people across ages. The study, taken as a whole, reports: The diversity estimates, figures obtained from one million T cells, were considered underestimates.

The CDR3 has 12 amino acids. Germline lookup yields CDR1 DFQATT and CDR2 SNEGSKA (reference sequence). V dropped 0 bases and J dropped 4 bases, with 6 bases sitting between them. Alongside a J-beta primer mix, a sample-barcoded 5' primer served in a second PCR lasting 7 to 11 cycles. TCRdb fed the 5' RACE reads into MiXCR, producing one record per CDR3 protein. In the table there are about 650,000 distinct CDR3 sequences, about 34% of which are singletons. This clonotype was observed a handful of times. Its antigen is still unknown. The rearrangement links TRBV20-1 to TRBJ2-5; no clear D gene. The receptor comes from a woman older than 75 in good health. The specimen sequenced was blood. CDR3 DNA sequence: TGCAGTGCTAGAGATAACGGAGAGACCCAGTACTTC. This encodes CSARDNGETQYF.